The TCR beta chain described here comes from a study of blood T cell repertoires in COVID-19. Study context: Whether acute or convalescent, the COVID-19 samples came from the United States, Italy and Spain. Sample material is recorded as cDNA or gDNA derived from T cells, B-cell-depleted T cells, or PBMCs.

This table comes from immunoSEQ multiplex PCR, and its TCRdb copy is limited to in-frame clones, with some not included. The sample lists around 110,000 clones, roughly 83% occurring once. Sequences were obtained from peripheral blood. The source is a woman aged 70-85 years with acute or convalescent COVID-19.

Written as DNA, the CDR3 is TGTGCCAGCAGTGAAACTCAGGGGGTGAACGAGCAGTACTTC. This sequence encodes CASSETQGVNEQYF. The chain joins TRBV6-1 to TRBJ2-7, with TRBD1 matching 7 bases. Germline V gene sequence: CDR1 MNHNS, CDR2 SASEGT. CDR3 length: 14 residues. Trimming took 2 bases from V and 5 from J; bases not matched to a gene: 6.